This T cell receptor (beta chain) was sequenced in a study of shared clonotypes between healthy human individuals. Overall study results and limits: The represented genetic and exposure-history diversity was limited by the small number of donors.

Participating donors were healthy, HIV-negative adults free of recent acute infections or vaccinations. Genomic DNA came from about 90 million PBMCs in unsorted samples. In regard to this clone: What it binds is unknown.

Per the germline V gene, CDR1 is SGHDT and CDR2 is YYEEEE. V lost 4 bases and J lost 2, with 18 bases in between. CDR3 length: 16 residues. About 30,000 T cell genomes, or approximately 300 ng DNA, went into replicate PCRs of unsorted PBMC. Sequencing used immunoSEQ multiplex PCR; TCRdb keeps in-frame clones, though not all of them. Among some 450,000 clones listed, more than 70% were seen once. This chain joins TRBV5-6 and TRBJ1-2, with a weak D call TRBD1 (5 bases). Sequenced input: PBMCs. The origin of this receptor is a woman aged 40-49 years in good health. Some clones in this sample may be carry-over from other donors' samples. The CDR3 coding sequence is TGTGCCAGCAGCCCCCCCCGGCCAGGGACCAACTATGGCTACACCTTC. It translates to CASSPPRPGTNYGYTF.